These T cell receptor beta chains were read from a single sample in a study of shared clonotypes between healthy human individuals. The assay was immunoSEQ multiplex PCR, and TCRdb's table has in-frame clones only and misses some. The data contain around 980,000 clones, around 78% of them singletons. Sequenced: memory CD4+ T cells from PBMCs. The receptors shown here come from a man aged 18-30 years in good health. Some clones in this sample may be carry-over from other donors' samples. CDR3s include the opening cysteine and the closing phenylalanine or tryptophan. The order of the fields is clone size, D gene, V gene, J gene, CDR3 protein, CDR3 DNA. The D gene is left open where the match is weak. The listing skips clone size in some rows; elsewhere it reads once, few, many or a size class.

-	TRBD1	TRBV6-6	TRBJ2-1	CASSLQGTYNEQFF	TGTGCCAGCAGCCTACAGGGGACCTACAATGAGCAGTTCTTC
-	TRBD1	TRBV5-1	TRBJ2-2	CASSFQGGNTGELFF	TGCGCCAGCAGCTTTCAAGGGGGCAACACCGGGGAGCTGTTTTTT
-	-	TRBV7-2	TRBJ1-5	CASSLASLDEPQHF	TGTGCCAGCAGCTTAGCTTCCTTGGATGAGCCCCAGCATTTT
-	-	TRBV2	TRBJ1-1	CASIFHLSGTEAFF	TGTGCCAGCATTTTTCATCTTTCGGGCACTGAAGCTTTCTTT
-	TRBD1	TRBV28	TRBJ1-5	CASGRTGKGQPQHF	TGTGCCAGCGGGAGGACAGGGAAGGGTCAGCCCCAGCATTTT
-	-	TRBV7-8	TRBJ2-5	CASSPGGPQETQYF	TGTGCCAGCAGCCCCGGGGGGCCCCAAGAGACCCAGTACTTC
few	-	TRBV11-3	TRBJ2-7	CASSQTGYEQYF	TGTGCCAGCAGCCAAACAGGGTACGAGCAGTACTTC
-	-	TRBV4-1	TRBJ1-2	CASSQGDRATYGYTF	TGCGCCAGCAGCCAAGGTGACAGAGCCACCTATGGCTACACCTTC
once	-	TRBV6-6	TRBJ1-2	CASRADRIRDGYTF	TGTGCCAGCAGAGCCGACAGGATAAGGGATGGCTACACCTTC
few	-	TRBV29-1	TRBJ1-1	CSASEGDAFF	TGCAGCGCTTCTGAGGGGGACGCTTTCTTT
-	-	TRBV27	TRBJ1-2	CASSPGDLGGYTF	TGTGCCAGCAGCCCAGGGGACTTAGGGGGCTACACCTTC
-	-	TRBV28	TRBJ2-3	CASSWAGTRSTDTQYF	TGTGCCAGCAGTTGGGCGGGGACACGGAGCACAGATACGCAGTATTTT
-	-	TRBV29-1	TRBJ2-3	CSVHTNLDTQYF	TGCAGCGTCCATACAAACTTGGATACGCAGTATTTT
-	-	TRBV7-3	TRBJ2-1	CASSSDSRLGYNEQFF	TGTGCCAGCAGCTCGGACAGCCGGCTGGGGTACAATGAGCAGTTCTTC
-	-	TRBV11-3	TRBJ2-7	CARLVYEQYF	TGTGCCAGACTCGTCTACGAGCAGTACTTC
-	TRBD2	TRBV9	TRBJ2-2	CASSVDSGSLGGELFF	TGTGCCAGCAGCGTAGATAGCGGGAGCCTTGGAGGGGAGCTGTTTTTT
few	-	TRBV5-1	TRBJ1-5	CASSLGTNQPQHF	TGCGCCAGCAGCTTGGGGACAAATCAGCCCCAGCATTTT
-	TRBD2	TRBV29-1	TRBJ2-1	CSVGGLAGGPQFF	TGCAGCGTCGGCGGACTAGCGGGAGGGCCCCAGTTCTTC
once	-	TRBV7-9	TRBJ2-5	CASSLGVAQETQYF	TGTGCCAGCAGCTTGGGGGTGGCACAAGAGACCCAGTACTTC
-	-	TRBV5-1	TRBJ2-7	CASSGPGTPSSYEQYF	TGCGCCAGCAGCGGACCCGGGACACCGAGCTCCTACGAGCAGTACTTC
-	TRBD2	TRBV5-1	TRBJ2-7	CASATGTSGSIYEQYF	TGCGCCAGCGCAACCGGGACTAGCGGGAGTATATACGAGCAGTACTTC